This T cell receptor beta chain stems from a study of T cell changes during pregnancy in multiple sclerosis. The CDR3 is 12 residues long. Germline CDR1 reads LNHDA; CDR2 reads SQIVND (reference sequence). Trimming removed 6 bases from V and 1 base from J, with 6 bases in between. The data were produced by immunoSEQ multiplex PCR, yet TCRdb's version contains in-frame clones alone and is incomplete. The sample records some 10,000 clones, roughly 84% being singletons. This clone has just a few counts. J is TRBJ1-1 and V is TRBV19; D not resolved. The sequencing here drew on CD8+ T cells from peripheral blood mononuclear cells, taken after pregnancy. This receptor was identified in a female donor in good health, enrolled as a control in a pregnancy study. The DNA for the CDR3 is TGTGCCAGTAGCCCATGGAACACTGAAGCTTTCTTT. Translating gives CASSPWNTEAFF.